These T cell receptor beta chains were read from a single sample in a study of vaccination and CD4 T cells after COVID-19. These receptors' antigens are unknown. TCRdb re-called the PCR reads with MiXCR, one entry per CDR3 protein. The sample gives 9,500 to 15,000 distinct CDR3 sequences, roughly 74% of which show up once; 10% is in the top ten. Sequencing was done on a sample of CD4+ T cells from blood, cultured in vitro. The receptors come from a human donor who had recovered from COVID-19. CDR3s include the opening cysteine and the closing phenylalanine or tryptophan. The order of the fields is V gene, D gene, J gene, clone size, CDR3 protein, CDR3 DNA. The D gene is left open where the match is weak. Clone size is stated in some rows and not others, as once, few, many or a class when expanded.

v_call: TRBV7-8
d_call: TRBD1
j_call: TRBJ2-3
clone_size: NA
cdr3_aa: CASSRQGALTDTQYF
cdr3_nt: TGTGCCAGCAGCAGACAGGGGGCATTGACAGATACGCAGTATTTT

v_call: TRBV5-6
d_call: TRBD1
j_call: TRBJ2-5
clone_size: few
cdr3_aa: CASSLEGQLSLETQYF
cdr3_nt: TGTGCCAGCAGCTTGGAGGGACAGCTCAGTCTGGAGACCCAGTACTTC

v_call: TRBV2
d_call: NA
j_call: TRBJ2-3
clone_size: NA
cdr3_aa: CARFRTDTQYF
cdr3_nt: TGTGCCAGATTTAGGACAGATACGCAGTATTTT

v_call: TRBV27
d_call: NA
j_call: TRBJ2-2
clone_size: NA
cdr3_aa: CASSPLTRTGELFF
cdr3_nt: TGTGCCAGCAGTCCCTTGACCCGAACCGGGGAGCTGTTTTTT

v_call: TRBV7-8
d_call: NA
j_call: TRBJ2-7
clone_size: NA
cdr3_aa: CASSLGRSTYEQYF
cdr3_nt: TGTGCCAGCAGCTTAGGGCGGTCAACCTACGAGCAGTACTTC

v_call: TRBV7-6
d_call: TRBD1
j_call: TRBJ2-1
clone_size: NA
cdr3_aa: CASSLRAGTGLSEQFF
cdr3_nt: TGTGCCAGCAGCTTGAGGGCCGGGACAGGGTTGTCTGAGCAGTTCTTC

v_call: TRBV7-2
d_call: NA
j_call: TRBJ1-1
clone_size: NA
cdr3_aa: CASSLALRNTEAFF
cdr3_nt: TGTGCCAGCAGCTTAGCGCTTAGGAACACTGAAGCTTTCTTT

v_call: TRBV7-2
d_call: NA
j_call: TRBJ1-5
clone_size: NA
cdr3_aa: CASSLAPINQPQHF
cdr3_nt: TGTGCCAGCAGCTTAGCCCCCATCAATCAGCCCCAGCATTTT

v_call: TRBV2
d_call: TRBD1
j_call: TRBJ1-5
clone_size: NA
cdr3_aa: CASSRTGVGFQPQHF
cdr3_nt: TGTGCCAGCAGTCGAACAGGGGTCGGCTTTCAGCCCCAGCATTTT

v_call: TRBV24-1
d_call: NA
j_call: TRBJ1-5
clone_size: NA
cdr3_aa: CATSDSRRGGNQPQHF
cdr3_nt: TGTGCCACCAGTGATTCGCGCAGGGGAGGGAATCAGCCCCAGCATTTT

v_call: TRBV7-9
d_call: NA
j_call: TRBJ2-1
clone_size: NA
cdr3_aa: CASSLGRGPRNEQFF
cdr3_nt: TGTGCCAGCAGCTTAGGTCGCGGGCCCCGCAATGAGCAGTTCTTC

v_call: TRBV15
d_call: TRBD2
j_call: TRBJ2-1
clone_size: NA
cdr3_aa: CATSQSSGRYNEQFF
cdr3_nt: TGTGCCACCAGCCAATCTAGCGGGAGGTACAATGAGCAGTTCTTC

v_call: TRBV7-3
d_call: NA
j_call: TRBJ2-7
clone_size: NA
cdr3_aa: CASSSNSGSGEQYF
cdr3_nt: TGTGCCAGCAGCTCGAATAGTGGCAGCGGGGAGCAGTACTTC

v_call: TRBV7-2
d_call: NA
j_call: TRBJ2-7
clone_size: NA
cdr3_aa: CASSLGTGNYEQYF
cdr3_nt: TGTGCCAGCAGCTTAGGGACTGGAAACTACGAGCAGTACTTC

v_call: TRBV27
d_call: NA
j_call: TRBJ1-6
clone_size: few
cdr3_aa: CASSLLGSPLHF
cdr3_nt: TGTGCCAGCAGTTTATTAGGTTCACCCCTCCACTTT

v_call: TRBV11-2
d_call: TRBD2
j_call: TRBJ2-7
clone_size: NA
cdr3_aa: CASSPGLAGGYEQYF
cdr3_nt: TGTGCCAGCAGCCCGGGACTAGCGGGAGGATACGAGCAGTACTTC

v_call: TRBV12-3/TRBV12-4
d_call: TRBD1
j_call: TRBJ2-2
clone_size: NA
cdr3_aa: CASSSTGDIGGLFF
cdr3_nt: TGTGCCAGCAGTTCGACAGGGGATATTGGTGGGCTGTTTTTT

v_call: TRBV20-1
d_call: NA
j_call: TRBJ1-4
clone_size: NA
cdr3_aa: CSVKIGNEKLFF
cdr3_nt: TGCAGTGTGAAGATCGGGAATGAAAAACTGTTTTTT

v_call: TRBV12-3/TRBV12-4
d_call: NA
j_call: TRBJ2-7
clone_size: NA
cdr3_aa: CASSPEANYEQYF
cdr3_nt: TGTGCCAGCAGCCCAGAGGCGAACTACGAGCAGTACTTC

v_call: TRBV11-2
d_call: NA
j_call: TRBJ1-6
clone_size: few
cdr3_aa: CASSLEVNSPLHF
cdr3_nt: TGTGCCAGCAGCTTAGAAGTGAATTCACCCCTCCACTTT

v_call: TRBV7-2
d_call: TRBD1
j_call: TRBJ1-1
clone_size: NA
cdr3_aa: CASSRQGAQLNTEAFF
cdr3_nt: TGTGCCAGCAGTCGCCAGGGGGCCCAATTGAACACTGAAGCTTTCTTT

v_call: TRBV27
d_call: TRBD2
j_call: TRBJ2-7
clone_size: once
cdr3_aa: CASSRINSGRGREQYF
cdr3_nt: TGTGCCAGCAGCCGTATTAATAGCGGGAGGGGGAGAGAGCAGTACTTC

v_call: TRBV24-1
d_call: NA
j_call: TRBJ2-5
clone_size: NA
cdr3_aa: CATSEVAKAKETQYF
cdr3_nt: TGTGCCACCAGTGAAGTTGCAAAGGCGAAAGAGACCCAGTACTTC

v_call: TRBV15
d_call: NA
j_call: TRBJ1-1
clone_size: NA
cdr3_aa: CATSRGAASFF
cdr3_nt: TGTGCCACCAGCAGAGGGGCTGCGTCTTTCTTT

v_call: TRBV7-2
d_call: TRBD2
j_call: TRBJ2-7
clone_size: NA
cdr3_aa: CASSLSWTSGELREQYF
cdr3_nt: TGTGCCAGCAGCTTATCGTGGACTAGCGGAGAACTACGAGAGCAGTACTTC

v_call: TRBV30
d_call: NA
j_call: TRBJ2-2
clone_size: NA
cdr3_aa: CARSPGRTGELFF
cdr3_nt: TGTGCCCGATCACCCGGTCGGACCGGGGAGCTGTTTTTT

v_call: TRBV20-1
d_call: NA
j_call: TRBJ2-3
clone_size: once
cdr3_aa: CSAGQTASTDTQYF
cdr3_nt: TGCAGTGCTGGCCAGACAGCTAGCACAGATACGCAGTATTTT

v_call: TRBV7-8
d_call: NA
j_call: TRBJ1-5
clone_size: NA
cdr3_aa: CASSSGPAGFAQHF
cdr3_nt: TGTGCCAGCAGCTCCGGGCCAGCGGGTTTTGCCCAGCATTTT

v_call: TRBV7-2
d_call: TRBD1
j_call: TRBJ1-5
clone_size: NA
cdr3_aa: CASSNRGKGQPQHF
cdr3_nt: TGTGCCAGCAGCAACAGGGGGAAGGGTCAGCCCCAGCATTTT

v_call: TRBV7-9
d_call: NA
j_call: TRBJ2-2
clone_size: NA
cdr3_aa: CASSWGLRENTGELFF
cdr3_nt: TGTGCCAGCAGCTGGGGTTTGCGGGAGAACACCGGGGAGCTGTTTTTT

v_call: TRBV7-2
d_call: TRBD1
j_call: TRBJ1-2
clone_size: NA
cdr3_aa: CASSPRTGDTYGYTF
cdr3_nt: TGTGCCAGCAGCCCCCGGACAGGGGATACCTATGGCTACACCTTC

v_call: TRBV24-1
d_call: TRBD1
j_call: TRBJ1-2
clone_size: NA
cdr3_aa: CATSPGQGNYGYTF
cdr3_nt: TGTGCCACCAGCCCGGGACAGGGTAACTATGGCTACACCTTC

v_call: TRBV7-9
d_call: NA
j_call: TRBJ2-7
clone_size: NA
cdr3_aa: CASSSTVYEQYF
cdr3_nt: TGTGCCAGCAGCTCAACGGTCTACGAGCAGTACTTC

v_call: TRBV7-2
d_call: TRBD1
j_call: TRBJ1-2
clone_size: NA
cdr3_aa: CASSSQGQGGGGYTF
cdr3_nt: TGTGCCAGCAGCTCGCAGGGACAGGGCGGCGGGGGCTACACCTTC

v_call: TRBV7-2
d_call: TRBD2
j_call: TRBJ2-3
clone_size: NA
cdr3_aa: CASSLDGRAITQYF
cdr3_nt: TGTGCCAGCAGCTTAGACGGGAGGGCCATTACGCAGTATTTT

v_call: TRBV7-6
d_call: NA
j_call: TRBJ2-2
clone_size: once
cdr3_aa: CASSLWRANTGELFF
cdr3_nt: TGTGCCAGCAGCTTATGGCGGGCGAACACCGGGGAGCTGTTTTTT

v_call: TRBV11-1
d_call: NA
j_call: TRBJ2-5
clone_size: once
cdr3_aa: CASSPGRGWETQYF
cdr3_nt: TGTGCCAGCAGCCCGGGTCGGGGTTGGGAGACCCAGTACTTC

v_call: TRBV20-1
d_call: NA
j_call: TRBJ1-2
clone_size: once
cdr3_aa: CSALRKSADGYTF
cdr3_nt: TGCAGTGCTCTACGTAAATCGGCGGATGGCTACACCTTC

v_call: TRBV27
d_call: NA
j_call: TRBJ2-3
clone_size: few
cdr3_aa: CASSLLGKDTQYF
cdr3_nt: TGTGCCAGCAGTTTATTAGGGAAAGATACGCAGTATTTT

v_call: TRBV20-1
d_call: NA
j_call: TRBJ2-7
clone_size: NA
cdr3_aa: CSASFLDLSYEQYF
cdr3_nt: TGCAGTGCTAGTTTCCTAGACCTCTCCTACGAGCAGTACTTC

v_call: TRBV6-2/TRBV6-3
d_call: NA
j_call: TRBJ1-5
clone_size: once
cdr3_aa: CASSYVQARNQPQHF
cdr3_nt: TGTGCCAGCAGTTATGTTCAGGCCCGCAATCAGCCCCAGCATTTT

v_call: TRBV7-2
d_call: NA
j_call: TRBJ1-1
clone_size: NA
cdr3_aa: CASSSFTGARAFF
cdr3_nt: TGTGCCAGCAGCTCATTCACGGGGGCCAGGGCTTTCTTT

v_call: TRBV20-1
d_call: NA
j_call: TRBJ2-5
clone_size: few
cdr3_aa: CSARNSPETQYF
cdr3_nt: TGCAGTGCTAGAAACAGCCCAGAGACCCAGTACTTC

v_call: TRBV5-6
d_call: TRBD1
j_call: TRBJ2-3
clone_size: once
cdr3_aa: CASSLGTGSSTDTQYF
cdr3_nt: TGTGCCAGCAGCCTGGGGACAGGTTCTAGCACAGATACGCAGTATTTT

v_call: TRBV15
d_call: NA
j_call: TRBJ1-5
clone_size: NA
cdr3_aa: CATSRRGGQPQHF
cdr3_nt: TGTGCCACCAGCCGCCGGGGGGGGCAGCCCCAGCATTTT

v_call: TRBV9
d_call: TRBD1
j_call: TRBJ2-2
clone_size: NA
cdr3_aa: CASSVEGTGSGELFF
cdr3_nt: TGTGCCAGCAGCGTAGAGGGGACAGGGTCCGGGGAGCTGTTTTTT

v_call: TRBV6-1
d_call: TRBD1
j_call: TRBJ1-5
clone_size: few
cdr3_aa: CASRVDRGSNQPQHF
cdr3_nt: TGTGCCAGCAGAGTCGACAGGGGGAGCAATCAGCCCCAGCATTTT

v_call: TRBV28
d_call: TRBD1
j_call: TRBJ2-6
clone_size: NA
cdr3_aa: CASSLGQMANVLTF
cdr3_nt: TGTGCCAGCAGTTTGGGACAGATGGCCAACGTCCTGACTTTC

v_call: TRBV20-1
d_call: NA
j_call: TRBJ2-4
clone_size: NA
cdr3_aa: CSARVQAPGGTIQYF
cdr3_nt: TGCAGTGCTAGAGTCCAGGCCCCTGGGGGAACCATTCAGTACTTC

v_call: TRBV19
d_call: TRBD2
j_call: TRBJ2-3
clone_size: once
cdr3_aa: CASTKREGTDTQYF
cdr3_nt: TGTGCCAGTACGAAGCGGGAGGGCACAGATACGCAGTATTTT

v_call: TRBV6-4
d_call: NA
j_call: TRBJ2-1
clone_size: NA
cdr3_aa: CATRVEVSYNEQFF
cdr3_nt: TGTGCCACCAGGGTCGAGGTATCCTACAATGAGCAGTTCTTC

v_call: TRBV30
d_call: TRBD1
j_call: TRBJ2-5
clone_size: NA
cdr3_aa: CAWSVHRGKETQYF
cdr3_nt: TGTGCCTGGAGTGTACACAGGGGAAAAGAGACCCAGTACTTC